This is a list of T cell receptor beta chains from one sample in a study of CD8+ T cells in alopecia areata. Sequenced by immunoSEQ multiplex PCR; TCRdb stores in-frame clones only, minus some. The table shows about 200,000 clones, with around 60% occurring only once. Sequenced here: CD4+ T cells sorted from blood, sampled between weeks 47 and 50, from a patient treated with tofacitinib. The receptors shown here come from a human donor with alopecia areata. The CDR3 runs from the conserved cysteine through the conserved F or W. The D gene is left open where the match is weak. Clone size is given for some rows only: seen once, a few or many times, or a class if the clone is expanded.

size	V	J	D	DNA	CDR3
NA	TRBV29-1	TRBJ1-1	NA	TGCAGCGGCAGGGTAGGCACTGAAGCTTTCTTT	CSGRVGTEAFF
few	TRBV5-6	TRBJ2-5	NA	TGTGCCAGCAGCTTCTCCGCCGATTTCCAAGAGACCCAGTACTTC	CASSFSADFQETQYF
NA	TRBV5-1	TRBJ2-1	TRBD2	TGCGCCAGCAGCTTGGGAGGGCGGGACTACAATGAGCGGTTCTTC	CASSLGGRDYNERFF
once	TRBV5-1	TRBJ2-1	TRBD2	TGCGCCAGCAGCTCGCTAGCGGGGGAGGGCAATGAGCAGTTCTTC	CASSSLAGEGNEQFF
NA	TRBV29-1	TRBJ1-1	NA	TGCAGCGTAGGGACCTTTGACACTGAAGCTTTCTTT	CSVGTFDTEAFF
NA	TRBV30	TRBJ2-3	NA	TGTGCCTGGAGTGTTACAGATACGCAGTATTTT	CAWSVTDTQYF
once	TRBV15	TRBJ2-1	TRBD1	TGTGCCACCAGCCCGGACAGGGCAAAAAGTAATGAGCAGTTCTTC	CATSPDRAKSNEQFF
NA	TRBV9	TRBJ2-3	TRBD2	TGTGCCAGCAGCGCGACGGGGGGGCTGATAGATACGCAGTATTTT	CASSATGGLIDTQYF
NA	TRBV29-1	TRBJ2-1	NA	TGCAGCGTTGAACTGACCGACAGATTATACAATGAGCAGTTCTTC	CSVELTDRLYNEQFF
NA	TRBV7-6	TRBJ1-5	NA	TGTGCCAGCAGCGTCGGACGAAATCAGCCCCAGCATTTT	CASSVGRNQPQHF
once	TRBV7-2	TRBJ2-5	NA	TGTGCCAGCAGACGTTCAGGGGCCAGCGAGACCCAGTACTTC	CASRRSGASETQYF
NA	TRBV5-6	TRBJ1-1	NA	TGTGCCAGCAGCTTGTCGAGGGTCCCCACTGAAGCTTTCTTT	CASSLSRVPTEAFF
few	TRBV20-1	TRBJ1-2	TRBD1	TGCAGTGCCCCGACAGGGGAAGGCTACACCTTC	CSAPTGEGYTF
NA	TRBV2	TRBJ2-1	NA	TGTGCCAGCAGTACCTGGGGAACTGAGCAGTTCTTC	CASSTWGTEQFF
once	TRBV25-1	TRBJ2-5	NA	TGTGCCAGCAGTGAATCGGCCAGCCAAGAGACCCAGTACTTC	CASSESASQETQYF
NA	TRBV30	TRBJ2-7	NA	TGTGCCTGGACAAGAGATTCCGGGACCCGAAGCTACGAGCAGTACTTC	CAWTRDSGTRSYEQYF
few	TRBV19	TRBJ1-6	NA	TGTGCCAGTAGTATTTCTCGCGGGGCCTATAATTCACCCCTCCACTTT	CASSISRGAYNSPLHF
NA	TRBV9	TRBJ2-3	NA	TGTGCCAGCAGCCTCAGGACAGCTAGCCCTACGCAGTATTTT	CASSLRTASPTQYF